This T cell receptor beta chain was retrieved from a study of blood T cell repertoires in COVID-19. Study-level information: From T cells, B-cell-depleted T cells, or PBMCs came the material, which was cDNA or gDNA.

The table came from immunoSEQ multiplex PCR; TCRdb's copy has only in-frame clones and leaves some out. The sample has about 180,000 clones; roughly 80% are singletons. The source material was PBMCs or T cells enriched from blood (not recorded which). This sequence was found in a woman in her thirties or forties with acute COVID-19.

CDR3 amino acids: CASSLQGGPGTDTQYF. Here the CDR3 DNA reads TGTGCCAGCAGCCTCCAGGGAGGGCCGGGCACAGATACGCAGTATTTT. The rearrangement uses TRBV7-8 and TRBJ2-3; TRBD2 agrees at 7 bases. The CDR3 covers 16 residues. Germline CDR1 and CDR2: SGHVS and FQNEAQ. The V gene end was trimmed by 5 bases and the J gene end by 1 base; junction bases not matched to a gene: 9.